This entry describes one T cell receptor (beta chain). Its target is not known. TCRdb redid the calling of the reads with MiXCR, one entry per CDR3 protein. The data contain some 400,000 distinct CDR3 sequences, around 32% of them singletons. This entry is derived from a study of T cell repertoires in cytomegalovirus infection. Study context: The public TCR beta signatures pointed to both CMV infection and matching HLA type. Study-level results: There were HLA-C-restricted CMV-specific TCR beta clonotypes dominating the ex vivo response. Identification of carriers of CMV plus the relevant HLA was performed using cumulative public TCR beta family frequency.

Germline values: CDR1 SGHNT, CDR2 YYREEE (reference sequence). The CDR3 contains 18 residues. The V and J ends lost 3 bases and 2 bases respectively, with 18 bases between them. The source is a human donor in good health (CMV status not recorded). Some clones in this sample may be carry-over from other donors' samples. The V call is TRBV5-4, the J call TRBJ2-6; the D call may be TRBD1 or TRBD2 (5 bases each). Sequencing was performed on PBMCs. CDR3 DNA sequence: TGTGCCAGCAGCTCTGGGGACGTCGGGCGGGCTGGGGCCAACGTCCTGACTTTC. This codes for CASSSGDVGRAGANVLTF.